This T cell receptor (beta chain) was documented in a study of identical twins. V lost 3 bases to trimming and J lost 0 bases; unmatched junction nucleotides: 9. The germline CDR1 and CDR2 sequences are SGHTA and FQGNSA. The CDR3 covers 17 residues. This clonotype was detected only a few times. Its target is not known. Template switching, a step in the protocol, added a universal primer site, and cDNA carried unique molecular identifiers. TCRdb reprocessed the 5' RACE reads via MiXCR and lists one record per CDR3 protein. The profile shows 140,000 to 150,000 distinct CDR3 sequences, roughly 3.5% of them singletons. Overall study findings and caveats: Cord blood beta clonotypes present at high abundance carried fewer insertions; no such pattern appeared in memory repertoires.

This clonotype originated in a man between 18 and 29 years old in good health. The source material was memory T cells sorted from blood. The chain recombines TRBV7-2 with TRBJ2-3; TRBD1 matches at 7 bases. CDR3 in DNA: TGTGCCAGCAGCTTCTCCCCGACAGGGTACAGCACAGATACGCAGTATTTT. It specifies CASSFSPTGYSTDTQYF.